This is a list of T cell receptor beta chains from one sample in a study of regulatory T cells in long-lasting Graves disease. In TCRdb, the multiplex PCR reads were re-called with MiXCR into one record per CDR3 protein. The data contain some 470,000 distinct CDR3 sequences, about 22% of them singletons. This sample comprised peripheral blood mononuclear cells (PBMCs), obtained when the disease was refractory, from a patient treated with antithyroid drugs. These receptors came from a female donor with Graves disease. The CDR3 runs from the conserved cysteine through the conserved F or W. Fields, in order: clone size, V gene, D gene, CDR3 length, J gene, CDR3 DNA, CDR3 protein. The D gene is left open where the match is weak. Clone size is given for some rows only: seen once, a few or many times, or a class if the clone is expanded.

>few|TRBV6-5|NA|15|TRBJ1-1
TGTGCCAGCAGTTACCCGCCGGTACAGAACACTGAAGCTTTCTTT
CASSYPPVQNTEAFF
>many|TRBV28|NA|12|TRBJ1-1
TGTGCCAGCAGTTTACCGGCTACTGAAGCTTTCTTT
CASSLPATEAFF
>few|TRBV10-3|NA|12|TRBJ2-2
TGTGCCATCAGTGCAGGATCCCGGGAGCTGTTTTTT
CAISAGSRELFF
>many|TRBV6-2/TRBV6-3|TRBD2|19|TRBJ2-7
TGTGCCAGCAGTTACCGGTTCGAGGCTAGCGGGAGGAAATCCTACGAGCAGTACTTC
CASSYRFEASGRKSYEQYF
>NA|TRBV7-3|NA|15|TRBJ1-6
TGTGCCAGCAGCCCCGACCCCGGTTATAATTCACCCCTCCACTTT
CASSPDPGYNSPLHF
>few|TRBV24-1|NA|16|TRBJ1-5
TGTGCCACCAGTGAAGGGGACTTTTATAGCAATCAGCCCCAGCATTTT
CATSEGDFYSNQPQHF
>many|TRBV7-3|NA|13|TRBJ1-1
TGTGCCAGCAGCCCTCAGGGGCGGACTGAAGCTTTCTTT
CASSPQGRTEAFF
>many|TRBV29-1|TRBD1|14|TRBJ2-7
TGCAGCGTCGCGGACAGGCACTATTCCTACGAGCAGTACTTC
CSVADRHYSYEQYF
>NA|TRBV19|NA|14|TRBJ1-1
TGTGCCAGTAACCCGGGGGGCTGGAACACTGAAGCTTTCTTT
CASNPGGWNTEAFF
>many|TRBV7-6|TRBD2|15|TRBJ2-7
TGTGCCAGCAGCGACCGGACTAGCGGGGCCTACGAGCAGTACTTC
CASSDRTSGAYEQYF
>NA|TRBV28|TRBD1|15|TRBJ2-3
TGTGCCAGCAGACCGGGACAGGCGGGCGCAGATACGCAGTATTTT
CASRPGQAGADTQYF
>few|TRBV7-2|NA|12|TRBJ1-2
TGTGCCAGCAGCTTGGAGGAGGGACGCTACACCTTC
CASSLEEGRYTF
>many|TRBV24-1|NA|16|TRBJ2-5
TGTGCCACCAGTGATTTCACCTCGGGGACCCAAGAGACCCAGTACTTC
CATSDFTSGTQETQYF
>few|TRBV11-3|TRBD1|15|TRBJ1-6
TGTGCCAGCAGCCAACCGGGACAGGGGATTTCACCCCTCCACTTT
CASSQPGQGISPLHF
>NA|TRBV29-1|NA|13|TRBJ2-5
TGCAGCGTTGAAGGCCCGGGTCAAGAGACCCAGTACTTC
CSVEGPGQETQYF
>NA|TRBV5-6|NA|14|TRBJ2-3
TGTGCCAGCAGCTGGGGGGCCAGCACAGATACGCAGTATTTT
CASSWGASTDTQYF
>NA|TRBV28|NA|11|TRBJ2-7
TGTGCCAGCAGTTTAGGGGTCGAGCAGTACTTC
CASSLGVEQYF
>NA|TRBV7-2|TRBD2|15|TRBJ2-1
TGTGCCAGCAGGCTGCTAGTAGCGGGAGGGAATGAGCAGTTCTTC
CASRLLVAGGNEQFF
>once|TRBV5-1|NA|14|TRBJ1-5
TGCGCCAGCAGCCCGGGGGGGGACCCCCAGCCCCAGCATTTT
CASSPGGDPQPQHF
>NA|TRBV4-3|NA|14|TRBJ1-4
TGCGCCAGCAGCCAAGGTTGGGTGGAGGGAAAACTGTTTTTT
CASSQGWVEGKLFF
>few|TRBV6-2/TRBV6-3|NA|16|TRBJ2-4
TGTGCCAGCAGTGAATGGAGAGAGCTAGCCAAAAACATTCAGTACTTC
CASSEWRELAKNIQYF
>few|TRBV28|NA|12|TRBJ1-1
TGTGCCAGCAGTTTGTTCGGGACCCAAGCTTTCTTT
CASSLFGTQAFF
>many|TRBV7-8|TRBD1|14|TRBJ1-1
TGTGCCAGCAGCGAGACAGGGATAAACACTGAAGCTTTCTTT
CASSETGINTEAFF
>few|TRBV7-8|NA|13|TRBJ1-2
TGTGCCAGCAGCACAGGACAGTACTATGGCTACACCTTC
CASSTGQYYGYTF
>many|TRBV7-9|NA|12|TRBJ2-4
TGTGCCAGCAGCTTACAGGGAAACATTCAGTACTTC
CASSLQGNIQYF
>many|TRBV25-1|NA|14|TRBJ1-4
TGTGCCAGCAGTGTTCAGGATTGGGATGAAAAACTGTTTTTT
CASSVQDWDEKLFF
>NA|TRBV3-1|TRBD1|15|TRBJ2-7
TGTGCCAGCAGCCCCTCACCGGGACAGGGGGGCGAGCAGTACTTC
CASSPSPGQGGEQYF
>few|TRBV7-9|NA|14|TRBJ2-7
TGTGCCAGCAGCTTAGAGGGGCGCGGGTACGAGCAGTACTTC
CASSLEGRGYEQYF
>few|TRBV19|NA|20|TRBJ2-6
TGTGCCAGTAGTATTCGGCCAGTTCTCACCCATAGGGGTGGGGCCAACGTCCTGACTTTC
CASSIRPVLTHRGGANVLTF
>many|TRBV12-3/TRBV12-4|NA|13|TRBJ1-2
TGTGCCAGCAGTTTAGATCAGAGCTATGGCTACACCTTC
CASSLDQSYGYTF
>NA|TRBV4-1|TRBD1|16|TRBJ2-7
TGCGCCAGCAGCCAAGGCGCCGGGACAGGGACCTACGAGCAGTACTTC
CASSQGAGTGTYEQYF
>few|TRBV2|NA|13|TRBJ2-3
TGTGCCAGCAGTGTTGGGAACACAGATACGCAGTATTTT
CASSVGNTDTQYF
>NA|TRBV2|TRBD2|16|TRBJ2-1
TGTGCCAGCAGAGGACGCGGGGGAAGCTCCTACAATGAGCAGTTCTTC
CASRGRGGSSYNEQFF
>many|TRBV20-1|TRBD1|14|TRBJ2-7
TGCAGTGCTGTAAGACAGGGTAGCTCCTACGAGCAGTACTTC
CSAVRQGSSYEQYF
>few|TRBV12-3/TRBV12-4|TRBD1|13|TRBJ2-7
TGTGCCAGCAGGAAAAGGGGGCTCAACGAGCAGTACTTC
CASRKRGLNEQYF
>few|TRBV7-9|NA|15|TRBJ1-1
TGTGCCAGCAGCTTAGCGATTGGGGTTACGACTGAAGCTTTCTTT
CASSLAIGVTTEAFF
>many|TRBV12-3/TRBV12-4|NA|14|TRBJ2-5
TGTGCCAGCAGTTTGATGGGGGTCGGGGAGACCCAGTACTTC
CASSLMGVGETQYF
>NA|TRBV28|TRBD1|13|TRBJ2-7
TGTGCCAGCAGTGCGGGGACAGGGGCCGAGCGGTACTTC
CASSAGTGAERYF
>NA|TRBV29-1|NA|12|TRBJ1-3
TGCAGCGTTCTAGGCGCTGGAAACACCATATATTTT
CSVLGAGNTIYF
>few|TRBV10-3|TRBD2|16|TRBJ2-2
TGTGCCATCAGTCAGACTAGCGGGAGGCTCACCGGGGAGCTGTTTTTT
CAISQTSGRLTGELFF
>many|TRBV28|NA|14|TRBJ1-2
TGTGCCAGCAGTAGCGGACCACATAACTATGGCTACACCTTC
CASSSGPHNYGYTF
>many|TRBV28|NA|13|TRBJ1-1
TGTGCCAGCAGCCCCCGGGCCGACACTGAAGCTTTCTTT
CASSPRADTEAFF
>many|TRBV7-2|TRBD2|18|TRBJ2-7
TGTGCCAGCAGCTCCTGGACTAGCGGGAGGCGCGGAAGCTACGAGCAGTACTTC
CASSSWTSGRRGSYEQYF
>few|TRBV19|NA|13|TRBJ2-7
TGTGCCAGTAGTATCGGTCGCTCCTACGAGCAGTACTTC
CASSIGRSYEQYF
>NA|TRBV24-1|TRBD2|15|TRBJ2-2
TGTGCCACCAGTGTTGCAGCGGGAGGGCCCGGGGAGCTGTTTTTT
CATSVAAGGPGELFF
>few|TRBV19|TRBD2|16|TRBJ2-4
TGTGCCAGTAGTTCCAACCGTAGCGGGAGTAGAAACATTCAGTACTTC
CASSSNRSGSRNIQYF
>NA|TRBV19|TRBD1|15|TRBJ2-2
TGTGCCAGTAGACCCCTTACAGGGGGCCCCGGGGAGCTGTTTTTT
CASRPLTGGPGELFF
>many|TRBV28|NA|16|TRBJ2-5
TGTGCCAGCAGTTTATCCACATCGGGGAGTCAAGAGACCCAGTACTTC
CASSLSTSGSQETQYF
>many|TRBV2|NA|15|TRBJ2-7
TGTGCCAGCACGAGGCCCAGGGGCCTCTCCTACGAGCAGTACTTC
CASTRPRGLSYEQYF
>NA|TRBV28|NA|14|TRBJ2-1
TGTGCCAGCAGTTTTAGAGGGTTTAACAATGAGCAGTTCTTC
CASSFRGFNNEQFF
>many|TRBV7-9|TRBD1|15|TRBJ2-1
TGTGCCAGCAGCATGACAGGGAGCTCCTACAATGAGCAGTTCTTC
CASSMTGSSYNEQFF
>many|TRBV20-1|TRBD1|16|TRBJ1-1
TGCAGTGCTCCAGACCCTAGACAGGGGGCGAACACTGAAGCTTTCTTT
CSAPDPRQGANTEAFF
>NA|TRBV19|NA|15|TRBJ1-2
TGTGCCAGTAACAGCAAGGGGGGGCTAGACTATGGCTACACCTTC
CASNSKGGLDYGYTF
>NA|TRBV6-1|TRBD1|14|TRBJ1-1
TGTGCCAGCAGGACAGGACAGGGAGGGACTGAAGCTTTCTTT
CASRTGQGGTEAFF
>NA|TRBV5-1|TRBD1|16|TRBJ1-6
TGCGCCAGCAGCTTATCGGGACAGCGATATAATTCACCCCTCCACTTT
CASSLSGQRYNSPLHF
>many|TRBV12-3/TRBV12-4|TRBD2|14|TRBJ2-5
TGTGCCAGCAGTTTAGCGAGCGGGGCAGAGACCCAGTACTTC
CASSLASGAETQYF
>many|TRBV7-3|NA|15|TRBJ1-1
TGTGCCAGCAGCTTAGGGTCGACAGGGAACACTGAAGCTTTCTTT
CASSLGSTGNTEAFF
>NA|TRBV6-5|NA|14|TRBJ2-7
TGTGCCAGCAGTTACTCGGGGACATTCTACGAGCAGTACTTC
CASSYSGTFYEQYF
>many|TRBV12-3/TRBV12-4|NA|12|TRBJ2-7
TGTGCCAGCAGCTCCGGGAGCTACGAGCAGTACTTC
CASSSGSYEQYF
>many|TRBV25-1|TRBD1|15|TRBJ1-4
TGTGCCAGCAGCCTGACAGGGGGGATAGGTGAAAAACTGTTTTTT
CASSLTGGIGEKLFF